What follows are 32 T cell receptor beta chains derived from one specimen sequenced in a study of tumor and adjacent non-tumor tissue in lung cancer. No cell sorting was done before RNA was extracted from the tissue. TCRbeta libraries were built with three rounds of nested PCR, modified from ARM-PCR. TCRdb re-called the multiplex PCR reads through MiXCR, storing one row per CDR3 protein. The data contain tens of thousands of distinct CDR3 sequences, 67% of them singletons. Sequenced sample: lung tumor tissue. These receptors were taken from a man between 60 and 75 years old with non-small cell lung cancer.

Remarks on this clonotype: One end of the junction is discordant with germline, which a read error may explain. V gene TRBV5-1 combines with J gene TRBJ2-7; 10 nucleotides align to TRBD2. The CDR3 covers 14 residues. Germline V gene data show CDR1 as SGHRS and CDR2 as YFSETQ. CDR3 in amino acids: CVSSAGLAVYEQYF. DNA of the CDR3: TGCGTCAGCAGCGCAGGACTAGCGGTTTACGAGCAGTACTTC. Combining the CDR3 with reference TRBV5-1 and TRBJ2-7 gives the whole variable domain KAGVTQTPRYLIKTRGQQVTLSCSPISGHRSVSWYQQTPGQGLQFLFEYFSETQRNKGNFPGRFSGRQFSNSRSEMNVSTLELGDSALYLCVSSAGLAVYEQYFGPGTRLTVT.

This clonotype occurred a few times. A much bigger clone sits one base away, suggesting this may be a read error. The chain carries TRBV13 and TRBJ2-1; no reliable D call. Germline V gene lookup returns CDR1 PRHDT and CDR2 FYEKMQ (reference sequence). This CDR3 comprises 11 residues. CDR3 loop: CANSPYNEQFF. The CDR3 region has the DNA TGTGCCAACAGCCCATACAATGAGCAGTTCTTC.

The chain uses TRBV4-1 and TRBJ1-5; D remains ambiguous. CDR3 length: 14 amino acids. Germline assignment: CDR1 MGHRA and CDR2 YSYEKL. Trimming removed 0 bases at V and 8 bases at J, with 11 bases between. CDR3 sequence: CASSQDSLQKPQHF. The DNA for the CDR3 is TGCGCCAGCAGCCAAGACAGTCTACAGAAGCCCCAGCATTTT.

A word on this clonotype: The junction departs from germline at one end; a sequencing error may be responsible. The CDR3 DNA reads as TGTGCCAGCAGCTTAGGCAACAGTGACACCAGGGAGCTGTTTTTT. It codes for CASSLGNSDTRELFF. The chain carries TRBV11-2 and TRBJ2-2, with D unclear. This CDR3 spans 15 amino acids. Looked up from germline, CDR1 is SGHAT and CDR2 is FQNNGV.

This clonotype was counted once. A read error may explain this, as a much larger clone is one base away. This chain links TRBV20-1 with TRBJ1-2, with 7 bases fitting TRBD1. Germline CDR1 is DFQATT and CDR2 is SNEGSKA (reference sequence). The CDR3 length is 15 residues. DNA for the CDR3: TGCAGTCCTAGAGATTCGGGGGACAGCTTCTATGGCTACACCTTC. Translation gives CSPRDSGDSFYGYTF.

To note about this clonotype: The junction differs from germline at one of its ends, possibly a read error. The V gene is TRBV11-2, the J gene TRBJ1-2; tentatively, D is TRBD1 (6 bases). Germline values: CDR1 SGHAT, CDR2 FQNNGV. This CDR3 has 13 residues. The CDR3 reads CVSSPADSCGCTF. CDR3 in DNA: TGTGTCAGCAGCCCTGCGGACAGCTGTGGCTGCACCTTC.

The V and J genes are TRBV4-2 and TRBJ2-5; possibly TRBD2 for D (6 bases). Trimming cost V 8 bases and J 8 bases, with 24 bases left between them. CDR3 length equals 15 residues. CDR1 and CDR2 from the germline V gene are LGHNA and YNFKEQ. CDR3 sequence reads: CASGQETGTGGTQYF. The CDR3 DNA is TGTGCCAGCGGTCAAGAGACGGGGACCGGGGGAACCCAGTACTTC.

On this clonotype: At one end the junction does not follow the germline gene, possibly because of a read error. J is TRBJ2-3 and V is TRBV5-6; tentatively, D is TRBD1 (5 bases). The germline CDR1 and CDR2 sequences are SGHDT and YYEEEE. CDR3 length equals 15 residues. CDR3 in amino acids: CARSMGLGMSDTQFF. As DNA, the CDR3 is TGTGCCAGAAGCATGGGGCTGGGAATGTCTGATACGCAGTTTTTT.

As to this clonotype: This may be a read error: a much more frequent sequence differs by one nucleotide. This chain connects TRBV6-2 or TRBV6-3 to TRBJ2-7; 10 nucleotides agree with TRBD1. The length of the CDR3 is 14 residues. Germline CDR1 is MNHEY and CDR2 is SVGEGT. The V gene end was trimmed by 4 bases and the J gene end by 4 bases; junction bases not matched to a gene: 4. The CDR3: CASSSLGQGYEQYF. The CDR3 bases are TGTGCCAGCAGTTCTCTGGGACAGGGGTACGAGCAGTACTTC.

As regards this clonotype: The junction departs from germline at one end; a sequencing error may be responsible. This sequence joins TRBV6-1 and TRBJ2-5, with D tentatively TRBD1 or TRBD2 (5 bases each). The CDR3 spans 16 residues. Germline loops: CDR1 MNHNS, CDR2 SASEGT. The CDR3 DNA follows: TGTGCCAACAACCCGTGGCCGGGGCCCGAGTCTGAGACACAGTACTTC. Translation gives CANNPWPGPESETQYF.

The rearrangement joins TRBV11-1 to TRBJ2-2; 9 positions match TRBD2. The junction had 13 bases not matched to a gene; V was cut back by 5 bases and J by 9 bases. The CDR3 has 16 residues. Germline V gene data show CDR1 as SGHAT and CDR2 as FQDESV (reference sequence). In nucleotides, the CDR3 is TGTGCCAGCAGCATTGGGATTAGCGGGAGCAACAGGGAGCTGTTTTTT. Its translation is CASSIGISGSNRELFF. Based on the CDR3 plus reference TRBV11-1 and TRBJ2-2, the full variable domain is EAEVAQSPRYKITEKSQAVAFWCDPISGHATLYWYRQILGQGPELLVQFQDESVVDDSQLPKDRFSAERLKGVDSTLKIQPAELGDSAMYLCASSIGISGSNRELFFGEGSRLTVL.

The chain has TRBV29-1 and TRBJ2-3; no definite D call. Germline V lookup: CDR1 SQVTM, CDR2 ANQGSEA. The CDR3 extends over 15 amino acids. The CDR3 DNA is TGCAGGGTCTCCGGCGTACTCCGGAGCACAGATACGCAGTATTTT. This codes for CRVSGVLRSTDTQYF.

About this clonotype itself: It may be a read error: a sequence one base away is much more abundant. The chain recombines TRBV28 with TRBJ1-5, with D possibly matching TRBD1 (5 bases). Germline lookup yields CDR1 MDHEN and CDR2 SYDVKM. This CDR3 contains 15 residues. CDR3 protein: CVSSLEGNSNQPQHF. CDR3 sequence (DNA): TGTGTCAGCAGTTTAGAGGGGAATAGCAATCAGCCCCAGCATTTT.

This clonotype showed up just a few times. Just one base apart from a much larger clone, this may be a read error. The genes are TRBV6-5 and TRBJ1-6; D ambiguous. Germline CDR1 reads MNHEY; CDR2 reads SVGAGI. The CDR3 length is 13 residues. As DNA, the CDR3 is TGTGTCAGCTGCCCATACCCCAATTCACCCCTCCACTTT. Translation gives CVSCPYPNSPLHF.

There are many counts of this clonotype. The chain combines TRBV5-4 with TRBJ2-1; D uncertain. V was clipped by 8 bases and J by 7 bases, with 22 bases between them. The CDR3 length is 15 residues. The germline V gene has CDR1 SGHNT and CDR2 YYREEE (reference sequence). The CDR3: CASNRAGQMGNEQFF. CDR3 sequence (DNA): TGTGCCAGTAACCGAGCAGGTCAGATGGGGAATGAGCAGTTCTTC.

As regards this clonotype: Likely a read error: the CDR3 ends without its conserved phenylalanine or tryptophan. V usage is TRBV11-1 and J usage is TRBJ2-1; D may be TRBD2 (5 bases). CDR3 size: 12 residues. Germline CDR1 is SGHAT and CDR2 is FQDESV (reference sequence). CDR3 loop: CVSSLEGDEQFL. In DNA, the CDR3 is TGTGTCAGCAGCTTAGAGGGCGATGAACAGTTCTTA.

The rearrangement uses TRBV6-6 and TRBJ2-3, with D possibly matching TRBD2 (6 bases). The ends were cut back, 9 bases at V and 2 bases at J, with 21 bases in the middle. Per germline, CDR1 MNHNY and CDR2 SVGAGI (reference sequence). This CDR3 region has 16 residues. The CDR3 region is CASYGEDNFYTDTQYF. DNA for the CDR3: TGTGCCAGTTACGGGGAGGACAATTTCTACACAGATACGCAGTATTTT.

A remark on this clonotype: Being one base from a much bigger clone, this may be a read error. CDR3 amino acids: CASSEMCFHTGELFF. CDR3 bases: TGCGCCAGCAGTGAGATGTGTTTCCACACCGGGGAGCTGTTTTTT. The chain carries TRBV10-2 and TRBJ2-2, with unresolved D. Germline V CDR1 and CDR2: WSHSY, SAAADI. The CDR3 has 15 amino acids. The V gene lost 2 bases and the J gene lost 3 bases, with 10 bases spanning the gap.

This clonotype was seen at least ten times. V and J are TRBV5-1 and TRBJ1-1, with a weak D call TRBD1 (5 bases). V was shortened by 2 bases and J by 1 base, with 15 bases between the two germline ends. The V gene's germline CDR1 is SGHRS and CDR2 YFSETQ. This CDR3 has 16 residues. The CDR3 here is CASSFTPSTGNTEAFF. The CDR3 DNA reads TGCGCCAGCAGCTTTACCCCCTCCACAGGGAACACTGAAGCTTTCTTT.

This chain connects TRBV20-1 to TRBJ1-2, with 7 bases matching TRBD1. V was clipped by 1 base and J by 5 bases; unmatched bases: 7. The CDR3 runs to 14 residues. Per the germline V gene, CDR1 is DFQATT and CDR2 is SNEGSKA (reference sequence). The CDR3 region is CSARGGQGGYGYTF. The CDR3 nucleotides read TGCAGTGCTAGAGGAGGCCAGGGGGGGTATGGCTACACCTTC.

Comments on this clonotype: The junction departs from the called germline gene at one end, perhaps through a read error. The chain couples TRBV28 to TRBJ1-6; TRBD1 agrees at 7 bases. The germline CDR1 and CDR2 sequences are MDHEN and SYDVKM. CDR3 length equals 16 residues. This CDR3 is CATSGDSSSYNSPLHF. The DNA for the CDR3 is TGTGCCACCAGTGGGGACAGCAGCTCCTATAATTCACCCCTCCACTTT.

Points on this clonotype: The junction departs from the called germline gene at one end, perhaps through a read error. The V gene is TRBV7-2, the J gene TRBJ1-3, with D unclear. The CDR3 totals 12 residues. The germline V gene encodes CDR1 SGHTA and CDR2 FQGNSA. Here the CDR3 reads CASNLTGNTIYF. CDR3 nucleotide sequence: TGTGCCAGCAACTTAACTGGAAACACCATATATTTT.

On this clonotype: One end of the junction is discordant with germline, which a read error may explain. The CDR3 is CASSDNLGGERPLHF. Written as DNA, the CDR3 is TGTGCCAGCAGTGACAATCTTGGAGGGGAGCGGCCCCTGCATTTT. The V gene is TRBV6-1, the J gene TRBJ1-5; D is possibly TRBD1 (5 bases). CDR3 length equals 15 residues. Germline assignment: CDR1 MNHNS and CDR2 SASEGT.

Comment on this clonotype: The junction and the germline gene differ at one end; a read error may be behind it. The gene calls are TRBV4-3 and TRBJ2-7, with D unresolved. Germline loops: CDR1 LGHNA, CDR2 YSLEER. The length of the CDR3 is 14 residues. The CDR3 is CASIQDGNSYQQYF. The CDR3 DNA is TGCGCCAGCATCCAAGATGGGAATTCCTACCAACAGTACTTC.

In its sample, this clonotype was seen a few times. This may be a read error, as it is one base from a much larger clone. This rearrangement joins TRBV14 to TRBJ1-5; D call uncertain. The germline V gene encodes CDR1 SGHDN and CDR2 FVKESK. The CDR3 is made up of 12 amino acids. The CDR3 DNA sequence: TGTGCCAGCAGCCAAGGGTTTCAGCCCCATCATTTT. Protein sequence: CASSQGFQPHHF.

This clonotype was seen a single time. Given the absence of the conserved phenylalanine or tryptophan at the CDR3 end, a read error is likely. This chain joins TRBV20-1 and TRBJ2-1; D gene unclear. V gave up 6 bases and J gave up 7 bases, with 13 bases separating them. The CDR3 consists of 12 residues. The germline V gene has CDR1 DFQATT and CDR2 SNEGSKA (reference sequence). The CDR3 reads CSATDPSNEQFL. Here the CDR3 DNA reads TGCAGTGCCACGGATCCATCTAATGAGCAGTTCCTC.

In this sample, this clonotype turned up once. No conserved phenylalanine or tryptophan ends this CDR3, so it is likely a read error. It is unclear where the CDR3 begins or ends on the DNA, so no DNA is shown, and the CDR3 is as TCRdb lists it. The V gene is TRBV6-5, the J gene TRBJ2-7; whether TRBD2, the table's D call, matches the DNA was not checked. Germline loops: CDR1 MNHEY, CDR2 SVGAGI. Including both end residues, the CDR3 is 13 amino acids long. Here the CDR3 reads CASSYREKYEQHL.

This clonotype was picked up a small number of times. The CDR3 region is CASTPGRSNEQFF. CDR3 nucleotides: TGTGCCAGTACCCCCGGTAGATCCAATGAGCAGTTCTTC. The chain is built from TRBV19 and TRBJ2-1; D remains unclear. CDR1 and CDR2 from the germline V gene are LNHDA and SQIVND (reference sequence). The CDR3 runs to 13 residues. V was cut by 7 bases and J by 6 bases, with 13 bases left in between.

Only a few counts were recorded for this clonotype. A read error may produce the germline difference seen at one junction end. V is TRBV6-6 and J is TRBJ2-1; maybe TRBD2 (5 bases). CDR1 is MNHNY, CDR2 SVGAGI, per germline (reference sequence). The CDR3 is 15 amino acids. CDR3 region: CASRNDGNWRNGQFF. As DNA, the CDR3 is TGTGCCAGCAGAAATGACGGGAACTGGCGCAATGGGCAGTTCTTC.

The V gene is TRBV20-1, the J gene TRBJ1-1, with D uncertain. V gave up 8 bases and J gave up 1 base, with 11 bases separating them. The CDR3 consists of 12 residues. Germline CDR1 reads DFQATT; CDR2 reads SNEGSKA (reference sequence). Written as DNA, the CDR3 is TGCAGTACCTCGATGGGGAACACTGAAGCTTTCTTT. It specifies CSTSMGNTEAFF.

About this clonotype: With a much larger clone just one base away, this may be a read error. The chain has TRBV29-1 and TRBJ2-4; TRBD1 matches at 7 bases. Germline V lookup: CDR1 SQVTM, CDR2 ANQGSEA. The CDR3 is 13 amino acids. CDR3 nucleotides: TGCAGCGCCGAGGGACAGACAAAAAACATTCACTACTTC. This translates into CSAEGQTKNIHYF.

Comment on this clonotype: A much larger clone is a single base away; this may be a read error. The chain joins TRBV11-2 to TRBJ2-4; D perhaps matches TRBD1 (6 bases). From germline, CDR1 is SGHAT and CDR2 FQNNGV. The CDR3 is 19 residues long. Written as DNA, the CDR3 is TGTGCCAGCAACTTAGGATGGGGGCGCAGGCTGCTAGCCAAAAACATTCAATACTTC. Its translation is CASNLGWGRRLLAKNIQYF.